The T cell receptor beta chain under discussion was sequenced for a study of Ad26.COV2.S vaccination and SARS-CoV-2 variants. Assay used: immunoSEQ multiplex PCR; TCRdb lists only in-frame clones, some missing. The repertoire has 200,000 to 300,000 clones, about 83% of them found once; the top ten carry less than 3.5%. With regard to this clone: The junction shows a germline mismatch at one end, possibly a read error.

The treatment here: around 19 received Ad26.COV2.S at low or high dose, single or two shots; several received placebo; per-sample allocation not given. All samples were drawn on day 63, counting from the first vaccine or placebo injection. Within Boston, the person who donated was an adult of 18-55 years. This CDR3 is 12 amino acids long. The V gene's germline CDR1 is SEHNR and CDR2 FQNEAQ (reference sequence). The TCR sequence derives from a person between 18 and 60 years old who received the Ad26.COV2.S COVID-19 vaccine or a placebo. The rearrangement links TRBV7-9 to TRBJ1-3; D not certain. The source material was peripheral blood, sampled in a trial of Ad26.COV2.S vaccine versus placebo. The CDR3 loop is CGWPSRGNTIYF. CDR3 DNA sequence: TGCGGGTGGCCAAGCAGGGGAAACACCATATATTTT.